The 29 T cell receptor beta chains below all came from one sample that was sequenced in a study of T cells in localized non-small cell lung cancer. Some clones are missing from TCRdb's copy, which holds only in-frame ones; the method was immunoSEQ multiplex PCR. This table has around 3,700 clones, over 25% appearing once. This specimen was lung tumor tissue, taken before any cancer treatment. Source of these receptors: an older female donor with stage I lung adenocarcinoma.

This clone was detected a few times. J is TRBJ2-1 and V is TRBV11-3; weak D call: TRBD1 (6 bases). The CDR3 totals 15 residues. Trimming removed 1 base from V and 3 bases from J, with 10 bases in between. Germline V gene data show CDR1 as SGHNT and CDR2 as YENEEA. Written as DNA, the CDR3 is TGTGCCAGCAGCTTAGGACAGGTTCGCTACAATGAGCAGTTCTTC. Protein: CASSLGQVRYNEQFF.

This CDR3 is CASSWGTGGNEQFF. As DNA, the CDR3 is TGCGCCAGCAGCTGGGGGACAGGAGGGAATGAGCAGTTCTTC. V and J are TRBV5-1 and TRBJ2-1; 8 bases agree with TRBD1. Unmatched junction bases numbered 6, after V lost 3 bases and J lost 7 bases. The CDR3 spans 14 residues. Germline CDR1 and CDR2: SGHRS and YFSETQ.

The table lists this clone with a few counts. CDR3 coding DNA: TGTGCCAGCAGCCCCGGGGGGACAGCGAACACCGGGGAGCTGTTTTTT. This translates into CASSPGGTANTGELFF. V is TRBV14 and J is TRBJ2-2; the D call may be TRBD1 or TRBD2 (7 bases each). Trimming left V 4 bases short and J 0 bases short, with 12 bases between. The CDR3 spans 16 residues. CDR1 and CDR2 from the germline V gene are SGHDN and FVKESK.

This clone was counted between two and nine times. V gene TRBV11-3 combines with J gene TRBJ2-2, with TRBD1 matching 11 bases. This CDR3 is built from 16 residues. The trim removed 5 bases at V and 6 bases at J, leaving 8 bases unmatched. Germline CDR1 is SGHNT and CDR2 is YENEEA. The CDR3 sequence is CASSRAGTGGSGELFF. For the CDR3, the DNA is TGTGCCAGCAGCCGCGCTGGGACAGGGGGATCCGGGGAGCTGTTTTTT.

This clone was seen a few times. The chain combines TRBV7-2 with TRBJ2-2; D is unclear. Germline CDR1 reads SGHTA; CDR2 reads FQGNSA. The CDR3 is 13 residues long. Deletions cut 5 bases from V and 10 bases from J, with 14 bases between. The CDR3 DNA is TGTGCCAGCAGCCCGAAAGAGTTCCCGGAGCTGTTTTTT. This codes for CASSPKEFPELFF.

This clone was detected only a few times. The chain employs TRBV30 and TRBJ2-2; D unresolved. This CDR3 region has 12 residues. Per germline, CDR1 GTSNPN and CDR2 SVGIG (reference sequence). V was shortened by 0 bases and J by 7 bases, with 6 bases between the two germline ends. CDR3 DNA sequence: TGTGCCTGGAGTGTACTCTTCGGGGAGCTGTTTTTT. Amino acids: CAWSVLFGELFF.

This chain connects TRBV19 to TRBJ2-2; TRBD1 matches at 7 bases. The CDR3 consists of 16 residues. After removal of 7 bases from V and 2 bases from J, the junction contained 10 bases not matched to a gene. Germline lookup yields CDR1 LNHDA and CDR2 SQIVND (reference sequence). This CDR3 is CASTRGRDSNTGELFF. The CDR3 bases are TGTGCCAGTACCAGGGGCAGGGACAGCAACACCGGGGAGCTGTTTTTT. Combining the CDR3 with reference TRBV19 and TRBJ2-2 gives the whole variable domain DGGITQSPKYLFRKEGQNVTLSCEQNLNHDAMYWYRQDPGQGLRLIYYSQIVNDFQKGDIAEGYSVSREKKESFPLTVTSAQKNPTAFYLCASTRGRDSNTGELFFGEGSRLTVL.

The chain uses TRBV4-1 and TRBJ1-1; perhaps TRBD1 as D (6 bases). Germline V gene lookup returns CDR1 MGHRA and CDR2 YSYEKL. V lost 3 bases and J 5 bases, leaving 19 bases between the germline ends. The CDR3 consists of 16 residues. The CDR3 reads CASSHSRGSGDTEAFF. The CDR3 DNA reads as TGCGCCAGCAGCCACTCCCGAGGGTCAGGGGATACTGAAGCTTTCTTT.

The rearrangement joins TRBV4-1 to TRBJ1-1; no firm D call. V lost 0 bases and J 8 bases, leaving 16 bases between the germline ends. Germline loops: CDR1 MGHRA, CDR2 YSYEKL. The length of the CDR3 is 15 residues. For the CDR3, the DNA is TGCGCCAGCAGCCAAGATCCAACGCCGGCCACGGAAGCTTTCTTT. This codes for CASSQDPTPATEAFF.

This clone turned up a few times. The V and J genes are TRBV6-8 and TRBJ2-7; D remains ambiguous. CDR1 MNHGY and CDR2 SAAAGT come from the germline V gene. V lost 2 bases to trimming and J lost 1 base, with 12 bases between them. The CDR3 is 15 residues long. This chain's CDR3 is CASSYTFPGSYEQYF. The CDR3 DNA reads as TGTGCCAGCAGTTACACTTTTCCAGGTTCCTACGAGCAGTACTTC.

The chain combines TRBV2 with TRBJ2-7; D possibly corresponds to TRBD2 (5 bases). This CDR3 is built from 12 residues. CDR1 is SNHLY and CDR2 is FYNNEI in the germline V gene. The V end was cut by 6 bases, the J end by 7 bases, with 13 bases between. The CDR3 DNA sequence: TGTGCCAGCAGCGAGGGCAGCGGAGAGCAGTACTTC. Amino acids: CASSEGSGEQYF.

There are a few counts of this clone. This chain joins TRBV11-3 and TRBJ2-5; TRBD2 aligns across 11 bases. This CDR3 is built from 15 residues. V shed 7 bases, J shed 0 bases, and the junction held 4 bases outside the gene matches. Germline V gives CDR1 SGHNT, CDR2 YENEEA. The CDR3 nucleotides read TGTGCCAGCACCGCGGGACTAGCGGACCAAGAGACCCAGTACTTC. As protein: CASTAGLADQETQYF.

Turning to this clone: Other DNA variants within this sample encode the same CDR3. The genes are TRBV29-1 and TRBJ1-2; TRBD1 matches at 7 bases. Looked up from germline, CDR1 is SQVTM and CDR2 is ANQGSEA. There are 13 residues in the CDR3. With V trimmed by 1 base and J by 8 bases, 7 bases remained unmatched. CDR3 coding DNA: TGCAGCGTTGAAGGGACAGGAAGAGGGGGCTACACCTTC. It yields the protein CSVEGTGRGGYTF.

CDR3 protein: CASSPPDRFVGYTF. CDR3 nucleotide sequence: TGTGCCAGCAGTCCACCCGACAGGTTCGTTGGCTACACCTTC. The rearrangement joins TRBV28 to TRBJ1-2; D is perhaps TRBD1 (6 bases). Looked up from germline, CDR1 is MDHEN and CDR2 is SYDVKM. V was clipped by 5 bases and J by 7 bases, with 17 bases between them. The CDR3 contains 14 residues.

V is TRBV6-8 and J is TRBJ2-3; 11 bases fit TRBD2. Per the germline V gene, CDR1 is MNHGY and CDR2 is SAAAGT. The V gene end was trimmed by 6 bases and the J gene end by 4 bases; junction bases not matched to a gene: 6. The CDR3 is 15 amino acids. CDR3 residues: CASRSLAGESDTQYF. DNA for the CDR3: TGTGCCAGCAGGTCACTAGCGGGGGAGTCAGATACGCAGTATTTT.

By share of the sample, this clone is medium-sized. The chain employs TRBV11-3 and TRBJ2-5; D unresolved. Trimming took off 1 base at V and 5 bases at J, with 20 bases between the two ends. The CDR3 covers 17 residues. Per the germline V gene, CDR1 is SGHNT and CDR2 is YENEEA. The CDR3: CASSLVEGSSLGETQYF. In DNA form, the CDR3 reads TGTGCCAGCAGCTTAGTCGAAGGCAGTTCCCTAGGGGAGACCCAGTACTTC.

This clone has more than one count but fewer than ten. At one end the junction does not follow the germline gene, possibly because of a read error. The chain uses TRBV6-8 and TRBJ1-1; no reliable D call. From germline, CDR1 is MNHGY and CDR2 SAAAGT. CDR3 length: 13 residues. The CDR3 region is CASSYGGNNEAFF. The CDR3 DNA sequence: TGTGCCAGCAGTTACGGTGGGAACAATGAAGCTTTCTTT.

This clone came up a few times. The read gets to within 1 residue of the CDR3 end, and the germline J gene fills in the rest. The genes are TRBV10-3 and TRBJ1-6, with 8 bases that match TRBD1. With V trimmed by 1 base and J by 5 bases, 1 base remained unmatched. The length of the CDR3 is 15 residues. In germline, CDR1 is ENHRY, CDR2 SYGVKD. The CDR3 sequence: CAISELTGDNSPLHF. The CDR3 DNA, read in part, is TGTGCCATCAGTGAGTTGACAGGGGATAATTCACCCCTCCAC.

The rearrangement links TRBV19 to TRBJ2-6; D is possibly TRBD1 or TRBD2 (5 bases each). The CDR3 is 18 residues long. V lost 2 bases, J lost 0 bases, and 14 bases lay in between. Germline assignment: CDR1 LNHDA and CDR2 SQIVND (reference sequence). The CDR3 spells CASSIMSVGGSGANVLTF. The CDR3 DNA sequence: TGTGCCAGTAGTATAATGAGTGTTGGGGGCTCTGGGGCCAACGTCCTGACTTTC. The full variable domain, completed using reference TRBV19 and TRBJ2-6, is DGGITQSPKYLFRKEGQNVTLSCEQNLNHDAMYWYRQDPGQGLRLIYYSQIVNDFQKGDIAEGYSVSREKKESFPLTVTSAQKNPTAFYLCASSIMSVGGSGANVLTFGAGSRLTVL.

This clone is labeled medium-sized. V usage is TRBV11-3 and J usage is TRBJ2-1, with a weak D call TRBD2 (5 bases). Per the germline V gene, CDR1 is SGHNT and CDR2 is YENEEA. This CDR3 region has 17 residues. V lost 0 bases and J 4 bases, leaving 16 bases between the germline ends. CDR3 nucleotides: TGTGCCAGCAGCTTAGACGGAGAGGTAGCGTATTACAATGAGCAGTTCTTC. Amino acid sequence: CASSLDGEVAYYNEQFF.

The sample holds a few counts of this clone. The V gene is TRBV5-1, the J gene TRBJ1-2, with TRBD1 as a possible D gene (5 bases). Trimming removed 0 bases from V and 7 bases from J, with 19 bases in between. Germline assignment: CDR1 SGHRS and CDR2 YFSETQ. There are 16 residues in the CDR3. The CDR3 loop reads CASSLDPGRRELGYTF. As DNA, the CDR3 is TGCGCCAGCAGCTTGGATCCAGGGCGAAGGGAGCTTGGCTACACCTTC.

This clone is medium-sized (0.01 to 0.1%). V gene TRBV6-8 combines with J gene TRBJ2-5; D may correspond to TRBD1 or TRBD2 (5 bases each). This CDR3 comprises 16 residues. V shed 4 bases and J shed 5 bases, with 20 bases lying between them. Germline-derived CDR1 and CDR2 are MNHGY and SAAAGT. In DNA, the CDR3 is TGTGCCAGCAGTTCGACAGACGGGGAAGGTTCGGAGACCCAGTACTTC. This sequence encodes CASSSTDGEGSETQYF.

CDR3 DNA: TGTGCCAGCAGCTTAGGCGGGGGGGCCTACAATGAGCAGTTCTTC. As protein: CASSLGGGAYNEQFF. This sequence joins TRBV11-3 and TRBJ2-1, with 9 bases matching TRBD2. V lost 1 base and J lost 2; bases outside the gene matches: 0. The CDR3 is 15 residues long. Looked up from germline, CDR1 is SGHNT and CDR2 is YENEEA. Full variable domain (missing parts from reference TRBV11-3 and TRBJ2-1): EAGVVQSPRYKIIEKKQPVAFWCNPISGHNTLYWYLQNLGQGPELLIRYENEEAVDDSQLPKDRFSAERLKGVDSTLKIQPAELGDSAVYLCASSLGGGAYNEQFFGPGTRLTVL.

This clone has just a few counts. The chain has TRBV11-3 and TRBJ2-7; no clear D. The CDR3 contains 18 residues. Germline assignment: CDR1 SGHNT and CDR2 YENEEA. Trimming cost V 2 bases and J 0 bases, with 20 bases left between them. Here the CDR3 reads CASSLLPLEFSGSYEQYF. CDR3 nucleotides: TGTGCCAGCAGCTTACTTCCTTTGGAGTTCTCGGGCTCCTACGAGCAGTACTTC.

This clone was detected a few times. The chain combines TRBV11-3 with TRBJ2-2, with unresolved D. Germline values: CDR1 SGHNT, CDR2 YENEEA. This CDR3 has 15 residues. Deletions cut 4 bases from V and 4 bases from J, with 13 bases between. This CDR3 is CASSWAGSGTGELFF. In nucleotides, the CDR3 is TGTGCCAGCAGCTGGGCCGGGTCCGGCACCGGGGAGCTGTTTTTT.

There are a few counts of this clone. The chain joins TRBV15 to TRBJ2-7; no clear D gene. Germline V gene lookup returns CDR1 LNHNV and CDR2 YYDKDF (reference sequence). The CDR3 is made up of 14 amino acids. Deletions cut 3 bases from V and 1 base from J, with 10 bases between. CDR3 loop: CATSRAMESYEQYF. The CDR3 DNA is TGTGCCACCAGCAGGGCGATGGAGTCCTACGAGCAGTACTTC.

Turning to this clone: This CDR3 is also generated by other DNA sequences in the sample. This sequence joins TRBV6-8 and TRBJ2-7; TRBD1 aligns across 9 bases. CDR1 is MNHGY, CDR2 SAAAGT, per germline. The CDR3 sequence is 16 residues long. With V trimmed by 0 bases and J by 0 bases, 3 bases remained unmatched. The CDR3 coding sequence is TGTGCCAGCAGTTACTCCAGGACAGGGGACTCCTACGAGCAGTACTTC. Translating gives CASSYSRTGDSYEQYF.

This clone was counted only a few times. The chain recombines TRBV6-8 with TRBJ1-2; 8 nucleotides line up with TRBD1. CDR1 is MNHGY, CDR2 SAAAGT, per germline. V lost 6 bases and J lost 7; bases outside the gene matches: 4. The CDR3 is made up of 12 amino acids. The CDR3 is CASSLGQGGYTF. The CDR3 nucleotides are TGTGCCAGCAGCCTCGGACAGGGTGGCTACACCTTC.

This clone was detected only a few times. This chain uses TRBV9 with TRBJ1-2; TRBD1 is a possible D gene (5 bases). CDR1 and CDR2 from the germline V gene are SGDLS and YYNGEE. V gave up 3 bases and J gave up 5 bases, with 17 bases separating them. CDR3 length equals 15 residues. The CDR3 DNA follows: TGTGCCAGCAGCGAGGTTATCGGGACGGATTATGGCTACACCTTC. Protein: CASSEVIGTDYGYTF.